Here is one T cell receptor (beta chain) with its context. Its antigen is still unknown. This CDR3 has 13 residues. Germline V gives CDR1 MNHEY, CDR2 SVGAGI. J was trimmed by 7 bases and V by 6 bases; bases with no gene match: 5. This entry belongs to a study of post-analysis software for immune sequencing data. Study summary: Relapsing-remitting, secondary progressive and progressive-relapsing multiple sclerosis were all included among the disease courses. General study results and limits: F measure grouped same-batch samples tightly together. TRBV5-6, TRBV5-1 and TRBV20-1 belonged to a set of about five TRBV segments that were more frequent in patients than controls. Compared against controls, patients with multiple sclerosis displayed significantly lower normalized Chao1 diversity.

The TCR beta cDNA libraries contained unique molecular identifiers. A population of about 0.95 to 10 million T cells gave rise to about half a million cDNA molecules. TCRdb itself ran the PCR reads through MiXCR, one entry per CDR3 protein. The data contain 700,000 to 900,000 distinct CDR3 sequences, around 42% of them singletons. This sequence joins TRBV6-5 and TRBJ2-3, with 9 bases lining up with TRBD2. This TCR came from a girl aged 10-17 years with multiple sclerosis. Sequencing input: blood. The CDR3 bases are TGTGCCAGCAGCTTCTCTAGCGGGAATACGCAGTATTTT. Its translation is CASSFSSGNTQYF.